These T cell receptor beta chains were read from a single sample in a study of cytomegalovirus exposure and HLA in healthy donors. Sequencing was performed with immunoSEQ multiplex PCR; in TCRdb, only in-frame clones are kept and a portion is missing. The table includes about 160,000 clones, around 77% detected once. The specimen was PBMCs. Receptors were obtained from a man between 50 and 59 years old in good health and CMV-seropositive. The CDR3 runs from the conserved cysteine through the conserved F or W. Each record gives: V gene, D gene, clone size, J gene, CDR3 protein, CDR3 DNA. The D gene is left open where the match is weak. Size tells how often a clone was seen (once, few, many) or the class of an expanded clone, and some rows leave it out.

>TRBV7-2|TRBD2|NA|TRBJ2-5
CASGPGLAGAGETQYF
TGTGCCAGCGGCCCCGGACTAGCGGGGGCGGGTGAGACCCAGTACTTC
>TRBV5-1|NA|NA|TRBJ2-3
CASSPPSTDTQYF
TGCGCCAGCAGCCCCCCAAGCACAGATACGCAGTATTTT
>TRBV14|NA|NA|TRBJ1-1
CASSQEFYGNEAFF
TGTGCCAGCAGCCAAGAATTTTACGGTAATGAAGCTTTCTTT
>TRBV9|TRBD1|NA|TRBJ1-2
CASSEGTDGYTF
TGTGCCAGCAGCGAGGGGACAGATGGCTACACCTTC
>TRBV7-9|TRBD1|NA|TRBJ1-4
CASSLGTGYAEKLFF
TGTGCCAGCAGCTTAGGGACAGGGTACGCGGAAAAACTGTTTTTT
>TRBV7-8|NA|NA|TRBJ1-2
CASSLGRDYGGYTF
TGTGCCAGCAGCTTAGGCAGGGACTACGGCGGCTACACCTTC
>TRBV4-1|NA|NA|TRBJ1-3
CASSQEPADRFGNTIYF
TGCGCCAGCAGCCAAGAACCGGCGGACAGATTTGGAAACACCATATATTTT
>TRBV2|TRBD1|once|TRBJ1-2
CASSDGDRAQKSYGYTF
TGTGCCAGCAGTGACGGGGACAGGGCCCAAAAAAGCTATGGCTACACCTTC
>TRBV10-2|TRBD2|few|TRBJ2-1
CASSGLGSGDYNEQFF
TGCGCCAGCAGTGGGCTAGGTAGCGGGGACTACAATGAGCAGTTCTTC
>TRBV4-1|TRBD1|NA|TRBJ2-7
CASSQETGNSYEQYF
TGCGCCAGCAGCCAAGAGACAGGGAACTCCTACGAGCAGTACTTC
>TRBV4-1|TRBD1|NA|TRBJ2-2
CASSPLWDRGQSGELFF
TGCGCCAGCAGCCCACTGTGGGACAGGGGGCAATCCGGGGAGCTGTTTTTT
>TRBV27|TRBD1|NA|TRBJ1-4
CASRNRGSPAEKLFF
TGTGCCAGCAGAAACAGGGGTAGTCCTGCTGAAAAACTGTTTTTT
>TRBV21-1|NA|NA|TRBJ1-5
CASSKAGRGMYWVQPQHF
TGCGCCAGCAGCAAAGCCGGCAGGGGTATGTATTGGGTGCAGCCCCAGCATTTT
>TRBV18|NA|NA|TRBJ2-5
CASSPPSRRPSWTQYF
TGTGCCAGCTCACCACCGTCTAGGAGACCGTCGTGGACCCAGTACTTC
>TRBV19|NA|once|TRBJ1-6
CASSTVSSYNSPLHF
TGTGCCAGTAGTACCGTGAGCTCCTATAATTCACCCCTCCACTTT
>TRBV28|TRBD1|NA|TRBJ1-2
CASSLGQDGHTF
TGTGCCAGCAGCCTCGGACAGGATGGCCACACCTTC
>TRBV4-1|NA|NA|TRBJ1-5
CASSQESGSNQPQHF
TGCGCCAGCAGCCAAGAATCAGGGAGCAATCAGCCCCAGCATTTT